Listed here is a single T cell receptor beta chain. A much larger clone lies a single base off, so this may be a read error. Germline values: CDR1 SGHTA, CDR2 FQGNSA. V gave up 4 bases and J gave up 1 base; unmatched junction bases: 3. This CDR3 has 15 residues. The entry originates in a study of blood T cell repertoires in COVID-19. Study at large: T cells, B-cell-depleted T cells, or PBMCs supplied cDNA or gDNA.

Authors' methods: Estimation of nucleated cell counts relied on the amplification of reference gene primers. The data were produced by immunoSEQ multiplex PCR, yet TCRdb's version contains in-frame clones alone and is incomplete. That table supplies the V and J calls and clone size; D and trimming were determined from the DNA. The sample carries around 65,000 clones, 75% to 85% recorded once. The sequencing sample was made of peripheral blood. The chain uses TRBV7-2 and TRBJ2-3; 9 bases are a match to TRBD2. This receptor was taken from a human donor in a cohort sampled during active COVID-19. The CDR3 bases are TGTGCCAGCAGCTCCTGGACTAGCGGCACAGATACGCAGTATTTT. Protein sequence: CASSSWTSGTDTQYF.